The text below deals with one TCR beta chain. It has no known antigen specificity. No base quality information exists; no much larger clone differs at one position. This specimen's time point label, per the study, means: roughly 2 years on ibrutinib. For TCR beta library preparation, 2 to 2.5 micrograms of genomic DNA were isolated from cryopreserved PBMCs. Longitudinal blood samples from CLL patients on ibrutinib monotherapy underwent high-throughput TCR beta sequencing. Patients were enrolled in a phase 2 open-label single-center ibrutinib monotherapy trial. This sample is drawn from a study of cytotoxic CD8 clonotypes in ibrutinib-treated CLL (dated by TCRdb to about 2021). As for the study more broadly: The cohort was composed of under 12 relapsed/refractory and about 16 treatment-naive patients; IGHV unmutated status was identified in around 17 patients. Partial responses were observed in about 25 patients and complete responses in 2; after a median follow-up of 68 months, remission was maintained in roughly 14 patients and progression was observed in around twelve. Response samples were taken after a median of 12 months on treatment, ranging from about 6 to 40 months. Samples averaged about 260,000 productive templates and around 91,000 productive rearrangements. Longitudinal samples were available for about 30% of the roughly 90 trial participants. Cryopreserved peripheral blood mononuclear cells were obtained prior to treatment, at the time of response, and at either disease progression or sustained remission. All remission and progressive disease samples were collected while patients were still receiving ibrutinib.

The goal of deep resolution MiSeq sequencing was a depth between 1 in 1 million and 1 in 200,000 T cells, and coverage averaged 10x per clonotype. The immunoSEQ hsTCRB Kit was used to generate the TCR beta libraries. The source study handled its data this way. ImmunoSEQ Data Assistant and ImmunoSEQ Analyzer were used for data analysis, and V, D and J genes were assigned according to IMGT definitions. Clonality, which ranges from 0 to 1, was calculated by subtracting the normalized Shannon entropy of productive rearrangement frequencies from one. Only overrepresented clonotypes making up at least 0.05% of each patient's repertoire were included in the public clonotype analysis. Around 13 age-matched healthy donor repertoires from immuneACCESS were used as controls for clonality. Not all clones reach the TCRdb copy of this immuneACCESS table, which keeps in-frame sequences only. Checked studies attribute under half of the gap to unresolved V genes and leave the rest unexplained. The V and J calls and clone size come from that table; D and trimming were worked out from the DNA. This sample comprises some 200,000 clones, around 72% of them detected only once. Jointly, the top ten make up 13% of the sample.

The research as a whole found: Public clonotypes were found to be uncommon and were observed to contract or remain stable during treatment; the increase in clonality was shown to reflect expansion of private clonotypes at ibrutinib response. An increase in clonality was observed at ibrutinib response, with clonality remaining stable during sustained remission and falling back toward baseline at progression. At baseline, clonality was higher than in age-matched healthy donors and showed a strong correlation with circulating CD8+ T-cell counts. Sampling times were not matched between patients in sustained remission and patients whose disease was progressing, and lymph node repertoires were not examined.

The germline V gene encodes CDR1 MRHNA and CDR2 SNTAGT. Deletion took 4 bases off V and 0 bases off J, with a span of 7 bases between the germline ends. The cysteine opens and the phenylalanine closes a CDR3 of 14 amino acids. Of the read, only the CDR3 DNA is kept; its 42 bases are in frame from base 1. This TCR came from a human donor with chronic lymphocytic leukemia. The source material was PBMCs, sampled after 24 months of ibrutinib treatment. The rearranged segments are TRBV6-4 and TRBJ1-5; the D gene remains uncertain. DNA sequence: TGTGCCAGCAGTGTTGACGCTAGCAATCAGCCCCAGCATTTT. Protein translation: CASSVDASNQPQHF.